The text below deals with one T cell receptor (beta chain). These data belong to a study of cytomegalovirus exposure and HLA in healthy donors. CDR1 is MNHEY, CDR2 SVGAGI, per germline. Deletions cut 6 bases from V and 7 bases from J, with 15 bases between. The CDR3 extends over 14 amino acids. Researchers ran the PCR with 60 Vbeta and 13 Jbeta primers. Produced via immunoSEQ multiplex PCR; TCRdb's table is partial and in-frame only. The table includes about 62,000 clones, roughly 86% detected once. V gene TRBV6-5 combines with J gene TRBJ1-4; D is possibly TRBD1 (6 bases). This clonotype originated in a man aged 18 to 29 in good health and CMV-seronegative. The sample was PBMCs. The CDR3 DNA is TGTGCCAGCAGGGGGGCGATGTCATTTGAAAAACTGTTTTTT. It specifies CASRGAMSFEKLFF.